Included here is one T cell receptor (beta chain) sequence, with context. What it binds is unknown. Per sample, around 100,000 TCR templates were assayed. Sequencing was performed with immunoSEQ multiplex PCR; in TCRdb, only in-frame clones are kept and a portion is missing. The sample gives approximately 110,000 clones, about 91% of which show up once; roughly 0.75% is in the top ten. The sample originates from a study of siplizumab effects on memory and regulatory T cells. Study conclusions and caveats: Sequences that were alloreactive and traceable to unstimulated CD4+ memory cells were significantly reduced by siplizumab. Naive T cells appeared more diverse than memory cells and seemed to be major alloresponse contributors.

CDR3 length: 17 amino acids. From germline, CDR1 is LNHDA and CDR2 SQIVND (reference sequence). After removal of 4 bases from V and 4 bases from J, the junction contained 12 bases not matched to a gene. What was sequenced was Tregs sorted from blood. The clonotype comes from a human donor in good health. The chain is built from TRBV19 and TRBJ1-1, with 10 bases lining up with TRBD1. CDR3 sequence (DNA): TGTGCCAGTAGTACCGAGGGGGGACAGGGGACGCTCACTGAAGCTTTCTTT. Residues: CASSTEGGQGTLTEAFF.